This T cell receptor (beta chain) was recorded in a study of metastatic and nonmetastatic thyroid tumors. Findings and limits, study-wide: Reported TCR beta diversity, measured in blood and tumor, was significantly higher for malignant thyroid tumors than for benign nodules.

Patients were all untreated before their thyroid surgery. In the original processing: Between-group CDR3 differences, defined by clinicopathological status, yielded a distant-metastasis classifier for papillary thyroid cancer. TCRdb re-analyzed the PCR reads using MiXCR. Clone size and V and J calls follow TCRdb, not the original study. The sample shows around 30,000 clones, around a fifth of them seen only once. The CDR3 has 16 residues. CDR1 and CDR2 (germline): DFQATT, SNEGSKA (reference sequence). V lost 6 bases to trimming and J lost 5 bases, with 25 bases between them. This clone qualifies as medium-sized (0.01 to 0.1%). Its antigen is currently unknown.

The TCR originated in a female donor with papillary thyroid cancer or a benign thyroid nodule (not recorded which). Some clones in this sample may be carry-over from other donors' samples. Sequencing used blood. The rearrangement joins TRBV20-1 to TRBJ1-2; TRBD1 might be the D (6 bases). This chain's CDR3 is CSALGAGRNLDYGYTF. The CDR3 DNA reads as TGCAGTGCCCTGGGGGCAGGGAGAAACCTCGATTATGGCTACACCTTC.